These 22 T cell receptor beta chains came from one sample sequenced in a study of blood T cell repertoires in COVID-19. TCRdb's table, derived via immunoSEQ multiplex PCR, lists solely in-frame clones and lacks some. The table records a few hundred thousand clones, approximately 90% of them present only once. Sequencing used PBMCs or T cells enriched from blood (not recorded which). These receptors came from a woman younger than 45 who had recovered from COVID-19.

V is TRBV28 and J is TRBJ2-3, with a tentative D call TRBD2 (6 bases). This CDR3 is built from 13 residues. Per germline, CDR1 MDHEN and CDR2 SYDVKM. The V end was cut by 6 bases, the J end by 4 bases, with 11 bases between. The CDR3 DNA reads TGTGCCAGCAGAGCCCGGGAGCCAGATACGCAGTATTTT. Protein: CASRAREPDTQYF.

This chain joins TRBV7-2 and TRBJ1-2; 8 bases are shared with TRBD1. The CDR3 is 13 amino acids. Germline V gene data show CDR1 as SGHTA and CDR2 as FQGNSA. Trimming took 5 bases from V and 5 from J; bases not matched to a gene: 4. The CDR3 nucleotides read TGTGCCAGCAGCGCCCGACAGGGGTATGGCTACACCTTC. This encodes CASSARQGYGYTF. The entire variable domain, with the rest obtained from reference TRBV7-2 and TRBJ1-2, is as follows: GAGVSQSPSNKVTEKGKDVELRCDPISGHTALYWYRQSLGQGLEFLIYFQGNSAPDKSGLPSDRFSAERTGGSVSTLTIQRTQQEDSAVYLCASSARQGYGYTFGSGTRLTVV.

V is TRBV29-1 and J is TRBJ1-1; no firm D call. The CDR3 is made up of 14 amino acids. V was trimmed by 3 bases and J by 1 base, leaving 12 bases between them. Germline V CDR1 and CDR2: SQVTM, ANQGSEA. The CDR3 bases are TGCAGCGTTGAGAAGCCACTACAGAACACTGAAGCTTTCTTT. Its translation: CSVEKPLQNTEAFF.

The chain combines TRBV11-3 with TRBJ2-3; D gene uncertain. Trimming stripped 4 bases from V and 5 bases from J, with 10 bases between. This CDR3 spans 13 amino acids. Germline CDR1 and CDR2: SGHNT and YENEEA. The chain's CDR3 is CASSSNQRDTQYF. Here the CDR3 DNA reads TGTGCCAGCAGCTCCAACCAGCGAGATACGCAGTATTTT.

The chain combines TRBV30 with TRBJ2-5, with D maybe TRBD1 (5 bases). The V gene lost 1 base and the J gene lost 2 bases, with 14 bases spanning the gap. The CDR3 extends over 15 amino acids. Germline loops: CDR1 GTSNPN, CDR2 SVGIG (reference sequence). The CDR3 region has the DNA TGTGCCTGGAGTGAAGGGGCAGTGATACAAGAGACCCAGTACTTC. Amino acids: CAWSEGAVIQETQYF.

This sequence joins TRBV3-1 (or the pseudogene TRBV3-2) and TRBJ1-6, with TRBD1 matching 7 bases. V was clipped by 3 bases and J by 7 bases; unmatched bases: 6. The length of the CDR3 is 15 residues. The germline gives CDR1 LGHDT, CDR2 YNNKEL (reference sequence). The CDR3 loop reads CASSQLGTENSPLHF. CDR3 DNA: TGTGCCAGCAGCCAGCTGGGGACAGAAAATTCACCCCTCCACTTT.

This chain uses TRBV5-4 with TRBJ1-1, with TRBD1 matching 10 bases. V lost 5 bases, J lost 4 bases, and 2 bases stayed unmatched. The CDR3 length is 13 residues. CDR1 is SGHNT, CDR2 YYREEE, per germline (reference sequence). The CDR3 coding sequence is TGTGCCAGCAGGGGGACAGGGGTCACTGAAGCTTTCTTT. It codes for CASRGTGVTEAFF.

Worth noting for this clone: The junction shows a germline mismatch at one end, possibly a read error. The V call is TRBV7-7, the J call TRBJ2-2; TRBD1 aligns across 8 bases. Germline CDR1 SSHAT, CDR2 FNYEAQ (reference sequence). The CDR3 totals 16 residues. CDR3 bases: TGTGCTAGCAGCCTCACCAGGGGGCCTAACACCGGGGAGCTGTTTTTT. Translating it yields CASSLTRGPNTGELFF.

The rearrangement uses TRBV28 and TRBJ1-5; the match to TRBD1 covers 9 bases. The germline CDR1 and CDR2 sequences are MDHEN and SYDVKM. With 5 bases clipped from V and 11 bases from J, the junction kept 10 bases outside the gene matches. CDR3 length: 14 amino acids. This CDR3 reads CASSQPGQGAAQHF. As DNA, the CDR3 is TGTGCCAGCAGTCAACCGGGACAGGGAGCGGCCCAGCATTTT.

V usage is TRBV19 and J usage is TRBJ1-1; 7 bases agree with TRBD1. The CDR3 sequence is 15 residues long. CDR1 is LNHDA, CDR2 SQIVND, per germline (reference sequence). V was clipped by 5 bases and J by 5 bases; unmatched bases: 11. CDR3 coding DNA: TGTGCCAGTAGTGAGGGTCCAGGGGGTCGGACTGAAGCTTTCTTT. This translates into CASSEGPGGRTEAFF.

In DNA, the CDR3 is TGTGCCAGCAGCTCAGGACTAGCGGGAGTTTCTGTGGACGAGCAGTACTTC. Residues: CASSSGLAGVSVDEQYF. The V gene is TRBV7-9, the J gene TRBJ2-7, with TRBD2 matching 13 bases. The CDR3 has 17 amino acids. CDR1 and CDR2 (germline): SEHNR, FQNEAQ (reference sequence). With V trimmed by 4 bases and J by 5 bases, 11 bases remained unmatched.

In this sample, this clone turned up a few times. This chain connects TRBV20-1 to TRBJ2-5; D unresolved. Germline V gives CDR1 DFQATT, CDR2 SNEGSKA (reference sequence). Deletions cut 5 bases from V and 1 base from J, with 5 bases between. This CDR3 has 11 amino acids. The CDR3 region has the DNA TGCAGTGCTTTATCCCAAGAGACCCAGTACTTC. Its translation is CSALSQETQYF.

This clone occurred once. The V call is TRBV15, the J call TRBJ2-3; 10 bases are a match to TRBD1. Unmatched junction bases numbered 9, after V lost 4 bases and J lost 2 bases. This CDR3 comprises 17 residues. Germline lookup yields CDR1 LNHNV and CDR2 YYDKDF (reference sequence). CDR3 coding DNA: TGTGCCACCAGCACTCGGGACAGGGGAACCTACACAGATACGCAGTATTTT. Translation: CATSTRDRGTYTDTQYF.

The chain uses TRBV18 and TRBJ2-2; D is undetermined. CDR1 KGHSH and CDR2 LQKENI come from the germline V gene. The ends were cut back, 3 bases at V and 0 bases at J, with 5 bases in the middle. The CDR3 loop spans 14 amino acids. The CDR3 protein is CASSPQTNTGELFF. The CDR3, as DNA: TGTGCCAGCTCACCCCAAACGAACACCGGGGAGCTGTTTTTT. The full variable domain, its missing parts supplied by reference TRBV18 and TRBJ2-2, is NAGVMQNPRHLVRRRGQEARLRCSPMKGHSHVYWYRQLPEEGLKFMVYLQKENIIDESGMPKERFSAEFPKEGPSILRIQQVVRGDSAAYFCASSPQTNTGELFFGEGSRLTVL.

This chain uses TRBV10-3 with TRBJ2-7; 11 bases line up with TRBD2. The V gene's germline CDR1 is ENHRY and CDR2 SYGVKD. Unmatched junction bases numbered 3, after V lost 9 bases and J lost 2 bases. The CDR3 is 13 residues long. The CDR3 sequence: CAIGTSGAYEQYF. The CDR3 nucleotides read TGTGCCATAGGGACTAGCGGAGCCTACGAGCAGTACTTC.

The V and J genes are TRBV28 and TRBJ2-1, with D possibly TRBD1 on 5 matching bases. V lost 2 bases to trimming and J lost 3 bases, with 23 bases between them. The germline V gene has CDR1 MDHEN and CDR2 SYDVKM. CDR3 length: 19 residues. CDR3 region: CASSLESSQDEGDYNEQFF. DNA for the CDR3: TGTGCCAGCAGTTTAGAGTCTTCGCAGGACGAAGGGGACTACAATGAGCAGTTCTTC.

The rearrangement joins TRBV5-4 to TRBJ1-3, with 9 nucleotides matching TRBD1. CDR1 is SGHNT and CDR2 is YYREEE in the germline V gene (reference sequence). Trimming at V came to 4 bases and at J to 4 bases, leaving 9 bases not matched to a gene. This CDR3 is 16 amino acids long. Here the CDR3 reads CASSLPGTGRGNTIYF. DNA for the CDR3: TGTGCCAGCAGCCTACCCGGGACAGGGAGAGGAAACACCATATATTTT.

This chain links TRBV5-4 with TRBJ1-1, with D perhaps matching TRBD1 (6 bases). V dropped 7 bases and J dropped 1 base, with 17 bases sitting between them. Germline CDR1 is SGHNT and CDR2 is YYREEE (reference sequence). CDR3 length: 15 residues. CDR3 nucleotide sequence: TGTGCCAGCCATGTTAGGGACACTAAGAACACTGAAGCTTTCTTT. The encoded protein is CASHVRDTKNTEAFF.

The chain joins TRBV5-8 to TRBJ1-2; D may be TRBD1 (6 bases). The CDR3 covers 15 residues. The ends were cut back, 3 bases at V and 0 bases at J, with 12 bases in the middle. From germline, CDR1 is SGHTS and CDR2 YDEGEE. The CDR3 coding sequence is TGTGCCAGCAGCTCCAGGACAGCTGCTAACTATGGCTACACCTTC. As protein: CASSSRTAANYGYTF.

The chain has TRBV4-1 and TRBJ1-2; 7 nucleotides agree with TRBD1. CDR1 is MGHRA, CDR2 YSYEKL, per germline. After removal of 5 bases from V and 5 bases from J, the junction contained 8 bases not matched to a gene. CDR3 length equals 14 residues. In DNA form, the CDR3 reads TGCGCCAGCAGCTTACCCCAACAGGGGTATGGCTACACCTTC. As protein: CASSLPQQGYGYTF.

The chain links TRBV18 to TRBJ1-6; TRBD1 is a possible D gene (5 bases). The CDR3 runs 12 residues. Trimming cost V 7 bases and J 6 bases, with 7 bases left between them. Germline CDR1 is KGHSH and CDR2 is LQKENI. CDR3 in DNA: TGTGCCAGCTGGGGGGGTAATTCACCCCTCCACTTT. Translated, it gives CASWGGNSPLHF. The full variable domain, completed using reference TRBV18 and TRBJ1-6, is NAGVMQNPRHLVRRRGQEARLRCSPMKGHSHVYWYRQLPEEGLKFMVYLQKENIIDESGMPKERFSAEFPKEGPSILRIQQVVRGDSAAYFCASWGGNSPLHFGNGTRLTVT.

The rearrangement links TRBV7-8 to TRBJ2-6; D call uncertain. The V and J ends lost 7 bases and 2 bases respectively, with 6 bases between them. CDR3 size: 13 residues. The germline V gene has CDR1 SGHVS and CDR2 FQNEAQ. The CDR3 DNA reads TGTGCCAGCAATCAGGCTGGGGCCAACGTCCTGACTTTC. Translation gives CASNQAGANVLTF.